This T cell receptor (beta chain) appears in the sequencing data of a study of blood T cell repertoires in COVID-19. V shed 0 bases and J shed 8 bases, with 6 bases lying between them. The germline CDR1 and CDR2 sequences are SGDLS and YYNGEE. The CDR3 spans 12 residues. The assay was immunoSEQ multiplex PCR, and TCRdb's table has in-frame clones only and misses some. The sample consists of roughly 260,000 clones, more than 75% of them appearing once. Sequenced: PBMCs or T cells enriched from blood (not recorded which). J is TRBJ1-3 and V is TRBV9; unclear D gene. This TCR was recovered from a young woman who had recovered from COVID-19. CDR3 coding DNA: TGTGCCAGCAGCGTAGACTTGTACACCATATATTTT. Translating it yields CASSVDLYTIYF. Combining the CDR3 with reference TRBV9 and TRBJ1-3 gives the whole variable domain DSGVTQTPKHLITATGQRVTLRCSPRSGDLSVYWYQQSLDQGLQFLIQYYNGEERAKGNILERFSAQQFPDLHSELNLSSLELGDSALYFCASSVDLYTIYFGEGSWLTVV.